A selection of T cell receptor beta chains follows, all from one sample in a study of cytomegalovirus exposure and HLA in healthy donors. Libraries were prepared by immunoSEQ multiplex PCR; TCRdb keeps only in-frame clonotypes and omits some of them. The table has some 160,000 clones, 75% to 90% seen once. Sequenced material: PBMCs. These receptors all come from a male donor in good health and CMV-seronegative. Each CDR3 is given with its conserved first and last residue. The order of the fields is V gene, clone size, J gene, D gene, CDR3 protein, CDR3 DNA. D genes are given only for firm matches. Some rows have no size entry. The others give once, few or many, or a class for an expanded clone.

V: TRBV13
size: once
J: TRBJ1-1
D: -
CDR3: CASSPDRGAVNTEAFF
DNA: TGTGCCAGCAGCCCCGACCGGGGGGCAGTGAACACTGAAGCTTTCTTT

V: TRBV19
size: once
J: TRBJ2-7
D: -
CDR3: CASSIDPRKRQYF
DNA: TGTGCCAGTAGTATAGACCCCCGTAAGCGGCAGTACTTC

V: TRBV18
size: -
J: TRBJ2-5
D: -
CDR3: CASSSRETQYF
DNA: TGTGCCAGCTCATCTCGTGAGACCCAGTACTTC

V: TRBV6-6
size: few
J: TRBJ2-4
D: -
CDR3: CASRFPGGNIQYF
DNA: TGTGCCAGCAGATTCCCCGGTGGAAACATTCAGTACTTC

V: TRBV10-3
size: -
J: TRBJ1-1
D: TRBD1
CDR3: CAISESTGANTEAFF
DNA: TGTGCCATCAGTGAGTCGACAGGGGCCAACACTGAAGCTTTCTTT

V: TRBV7-6
size: once
J: TRBJ2-7
D: -
CDR3: CASSLAPGSSYEQYF
DNA: TGTGCCAGCAGCTTAGCACCCGGGAGCTCCTACGAGCAGTACTTC

V: TRBV29-1
size: -
J: TRBJ1-2
D: -
CDR3: CSVEELGRGGFGYTF
DNA: TGCAGCGTTGAAGAACTGGGCAGGGGCGGTTTTGGCTACACCTTC

V: TRBV15
size: -
J: TRBJ2-5
D: TRBD1
CDR3: CATSPRQGKGETQYF
DNA: TGTGCCACCAGCCCTAGACAGGGTAAGGGAGAGACCCAGTACTTC

V: TRBV10-3
size: -
J: TRBJ1-4
D: -
CDR3: CAISSGRGDEKLFF
DNA: TGTGCCATCAGTAGCGGCAGGGGTGATGAAAAACTGTTTTTT

V: TRBV7-9
size: -
J: TRBJ1-2
D: TRBD1
CDR3: CASSLAGQNGYTF
DNA: TGTGCCAGCAGCTTAGCGGGACAGAATGGCTACACCTTC

V: TRBV13
size: -
J: TRBJ2-5
D: -
CDR3: CASSSLREQYF
DNA: TGTGCCAGCAGCTCCCTAAGGGAGCAGTACTTC

V: TRBV9
size: -
J: TRBJ2-2
D: TRBD2
CDR3: CASSASGLAVRELFF
DNA: TGTGCCAGCAGCGCTTCGGGACTAGCTGTCCGGGAGCTGTTTTTT

V: TRBV27
size: -
J: TRBJ2-7
D: -
CDR3: CASSLGPQGSEQYF
DNA: TGTGCCAGCAGTTTGGGGCCCCAGGGCTCGGAGCAGTACTTC

V: TRBV4-3
size: -
J: TRBJ2-5
D: -
CDR3: CASSLQVGETQYF
DNA: TGCGCCAGCAGCCTCCAGGTTGGGGAGACCCAGTACTTC

V: TRBV6-5
size: -
J: TRBJ1-2
D: TRBD1
CDR3: CASRPRGQGGSGYTF
DNA: TGTGCCAGCAGACCTCGTGGACAGGGCGGGAGTGGCTACACCTTC

V: TRBV28
size: -
J: TRBJ1-2
D: -
CDR3: CASSLPGHNYGYTF
DNA: TGTGCCAGCAGTTTGCCGGGACATAACTATGGCTACACCTTC

V: TRBV6-1
size: -
J: TRBJ2-7
D: TRBD1
CDR3: CASSAPGTVTYEQYF
DNA: TGTGCCAGCAGTGCACCCGGGACAGTAACCTACGAGCAGTACTTC

V: TRBV6-1
size: few
J: TRBJ2-7
D: -
CDR3: CASSVSGTPYEQYF
DNA: TGTGCCAGCAGTGTTTCCGGGACACCCTACGAGCAGTACTTC

V: TRBV6-5
size: -
J: TRBJ2-3
D: TRBD1
CDR3: CASSYMGQGMNTQYF
DNA: TGTGCCAGCAGTTACATGGGACAGGGAATGAATACGCAGTATTTT

V: TRBV6-5
size: -
J: TRBJ1-2
D: -
CDR3: CASRTGLFYGYTF
DNA: TGTGCCAGCCGAACAGGGTTATTCTATGGCTACACCTTC

V: TRBV6-5
size: -
J: TRBJ2-7
D: -
CDR3: CASSYLQGSYEQYF
DNA: TGTGCCAGCAGTTACCTACAGGGCTCCTACGAGCAGTACTTC

V: TRBV5-1
size: -
J: TRBJ2-4
D: TRBD2
CDR3: CASSPRTSLAKNIQYF
DNA: TGCGCCAGCAGCCCGAGGACTAGCCTAGCCAAAAACATTCAGTACTTC

V: TRBV7-2
size: -
J: TRBJ2-5
D: TRBD2
CDR3: CASRPGLAASETQYF
DNA: TGTGCCAGCAGACCTGGACTAGCGGCGTCAGAGACCCAGTACTTC

V: TRBV28
size: -
J: TRBJ1-1
D: TRBD1
CDR3: CASSTRGRGTEAFF
DNA: TGTGCCAGCAGTACCAGGGGGCGAGGCACTGAAGCTTTCTTT

V: TRBV2
size: -
J: TRBJ1-1
D: TRBD1
CDR3: CATGGRDRRFEAFF
DNA: TGTGCCACCGGGGGAAGGGACAGAAGGTTTGAAGCTTTCTTT

V: TRBV9
size: -
J: TRBJ2-1
D: TRBD1
CDR3: CASGRGMESSYNEQFF
DNA: TGTGCCAGCGGCAGGGGGATGGAGAGCTCCTACAATGAGCAGTTCTTC

V: TRBV19
size: -
J: TRBJ1-1
D: -
CDR3: CASSREDRITEAFF
DNA: TGTGCCAGTAGTAGAGAAGACAGGATCACTGAAGCTTTCTTT

V: TRBV9
size: -
J: TRBJ2-2
D: -
CDR3: CASSAIRGGELFF
DNA: TGTGCCAGCAGCGCTATTAGGGGCGGGGAGCTGTTTTTT

V: TRBV5-1
size: once
J: TRBJ1-1
D: -
CDR3: CASSLGAAGGGRPNTEAFF
DNA: TGCGCCAGCAGCTTGGGGGCCGCGGGGGGTGGGAGGCCGAACACTGAAGCTTTCTTT

V: TRBV30
size: once
J: TRBJ1-2
D: -
CDR3: CAWSGRGRLGYGYTF
DNA: TGTGCCTGGAGCGGGAGAGGGCGTCTTGGCTATGGCTACACCTTC

V: TRBV19
size: -
J: TRBJ2-7
D: TRBD1
CDR3: CASSLTRTGAGEQYF
DNA: TGTGCCAGTAGTCTCACCCGGACAGGGGCGGGCGAGCAGTACTTC

V: TRBV10-3
size: -
J: TRBJ1-1
D: TRBD1
CDR3: CAINQHRGANTEAFF
DNA: TGTGCCATCAACCAACACAGGGGAGCTAACACTGAAGCTTTCTTT

V: TRBV2
size: -
J: TRBJ2-5
D: -
CDR3: CASRVLRGAETQYF
DNA: TGTGCCAGCAGGGTACTCAGGGGGGCAGAGACCCAGTACTTC

V: TRBV7-2
size: -
J: TRBJ1-1
D: TRBD1
CDR3: CASSKGGRGTEAFF
DNA: TGTGCCAGCAGCAAAGGGGGCAGGGGCACTGAAGCTTTCTTT

V: TRBV19
size: -
J: TRBJ1-5
D: TRBD1
CDR3: CASSMTGYQPQHF
DNA: TGTGCCAGTAGTATGACAGGGTATCAGCCCCAGCATTTT

V: TRBV11-2
size: -
J: TRBJ2-1
D: TRBD1
CDR3: CASSPTGVEEFF
DNA: TGTGCCAGCAGCCCAACAGGGGTAGAGGAGTTCTTC